The present TCR beta chain was sequenced within a study of human thymus T cells (dated by TCRdb to the early 2020s). Background for the entire study: The study described the TCR alpha and beta repertoires in fewer than 10 infant thymus samples and a few matching peripheral blood samples. The cohort included over five male and a couple of female infants, with donor ages spanning 7 to 244 days. General findings and caveats noted by the study authors: On average, thymus samples gave roughly 800,000 unique TCRB clonotypes, whereas blood samples gave roughly 86,000. Both the thymic and the peripheral blood repertoires appeared to show biased V and J gene segment usage. Highly overlapping thymic TCR repertoires among unrelated individuals were reported in the related research.

The CDR3, cysteine through phenylalanine, is 17 amino acids long. Just CDR3 DNA is preserved here, 51 bases in frame from base 1. Based on the germline V gene, the CDR1 and CDR2 sequences are MDHEN and SYDVKM. V and J lose 8 bases and 0 bases, and a span of 22 bases separates them. Using the immunoSEQ multiplex PCR assay, the TCRB and TCRAD loci were amplified from a standardized quantity of quality-controlled genomic DNA. Amplicons spanned the V(D)J region at a length sufficient to cover the CDR3 and identify V and J genes. The commercial immunoSEQ service was used to sequence amplicons on an Illumina platform. Regarding the original processing steps: Primer bias and sequencing errors were corrected using previously described methods, and TCRAD and TCRB definitions followed the IMGT database. The repertoires were analysed using immunoSEQ Analyzer 3.0 and VDJTools for basic statistics, V/J segment usage, diversity estimates, rarefaction and pairwise overlap. To estimate diversity, the Chao1, ChaoE, Efron-Thisted, Shannon and inverse Simpson indices were applied, and diversity was also estimated on datasets down-sampled to the smallest sample. Repertoire overlap was assessed by strict matching of CDR3 nucleotide sequence, V gene and J gene, and clustering was done by Jaccard-based multidimensional scaling. The table was pulled from immuneACCESS by TCRdb, which kept in-frame rearrangements only. Such tables lose some clones; where checked, under half of the loss comes from unresolved V genes, and the rest has no known cause. That table is the source of V, J and clone size, and D and trimming were worked out from the DNA. Recorded for this sample are about 130,000 clones; 90% to 95% of them occurred a single time. Around 0.024% of the sample goes to the ten largest clones.

The thymus tissue came from surgical resects taken out during corrective cardiac surgery. Donors were immunologically healthy infants undergoing open corrective cardiac surgery for congenital heart defects in Finland. After being mechanically released from the tissue, thymocytes were kept at -70 degrees C in pellets of about 10-32 million cells. A QIAsymphony instrument was used to extract genomic DNA from frozen cell pellets. On this clone itself: What this receptor recognizes is not known. No base quality values were provided; no much bigger clone lies one nucleotide off.

What was sequenced was thymus tissue. The rearrangement combines TRBV28 with TRBJ1-1, and the D gene may be TRBD1, 5 bases matching. This receptor was taken from a boy under two years old with a congenital heart defect but otherwise immunologically healthy. The DNA sequence follows: TGTGCCAGCCCTCCGGGCAGAGGGGAAGGGATGAACACTGAAGCTTTCTTT. Its protein is CASPPGRGEGMNTEAFF.